This T cell receptor beta chain was identified during a study of blood T cell repertoires in COVID-19. For the study at large: There were acute and convalescent COVID-19 samples, and they came from the United States, Italy and Spain. Sources were T cells, B-cell-depleted T cells, or PBMCs; the material itself was cDNA or gDNA.

This CDR3 has 14 residues. The trim removed 5 bases at V and 4 bases at J, leaving 5 bases unmatched. Germline assignment: CDR1 SGHRS and CDR2 YFSETQ. As handled by the study authors: Reference gene primer amplification yielded estimated nucleated cell counts. The protocol was immunoSEQ multiplex PCR, while the TCRdb copy is restricted to in-frame clones and leaves out a portion. Clone size and the V and J calls come from that table; the DNA yielded D and trimming. The table records approximately 190,000 clones, 80% to 90% of them present only once. Sequenced material: peripheral blood. The sequence derives from a woman between 65 and 79 years old with active or convalescent COVID-19. This chain joins TRBV5-1 and TRBJ2-1; TRBD2 matches 8 bases. Here the CDR3 DNA reads TGCGCCAGCAGTCAAGGACTAGCTTACAATGAGCAGTTCTTC. As protein: CASSQGLAYNEQFF.